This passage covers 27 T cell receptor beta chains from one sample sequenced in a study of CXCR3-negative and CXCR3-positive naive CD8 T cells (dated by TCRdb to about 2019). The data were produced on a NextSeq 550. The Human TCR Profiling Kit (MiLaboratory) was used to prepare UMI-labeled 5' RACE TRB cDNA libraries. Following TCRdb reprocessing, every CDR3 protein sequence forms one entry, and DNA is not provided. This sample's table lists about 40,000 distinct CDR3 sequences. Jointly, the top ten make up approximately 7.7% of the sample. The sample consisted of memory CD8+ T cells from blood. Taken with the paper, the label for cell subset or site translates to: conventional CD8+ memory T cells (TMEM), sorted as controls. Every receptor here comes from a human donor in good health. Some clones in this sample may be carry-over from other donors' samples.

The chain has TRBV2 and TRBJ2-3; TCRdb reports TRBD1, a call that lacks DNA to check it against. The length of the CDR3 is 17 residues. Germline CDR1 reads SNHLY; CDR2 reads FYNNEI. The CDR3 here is CASSNPYRETSTDTQYF. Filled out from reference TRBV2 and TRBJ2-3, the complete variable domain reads EPEVTQTPSHQVTQMGQEVILRCVPISNHLYFYWYRQILGQKVEFLVSFYNNEISEKSEIFDDQFSVERPDGSNFTLKIRSTKLEDSAMYFCASSNPYRETSTDTQYFGPGTRLTVL.

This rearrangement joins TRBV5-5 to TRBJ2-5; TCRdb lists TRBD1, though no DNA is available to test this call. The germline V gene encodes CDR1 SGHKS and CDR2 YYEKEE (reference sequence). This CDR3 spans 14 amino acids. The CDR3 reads CASTQRTSQETQYF.

This chain's CDR3 is CATSSVQGDTEAFF. The V call is TRBV15, the J call TRBJ1-1; TCRdb indicates TRBD1, and absent DNA this call remains unverified. The CDR3 spans 14 residues. Germline V gene sequence: CDR1 LNHNV, CDR2 YYDKDF (reference sequence).

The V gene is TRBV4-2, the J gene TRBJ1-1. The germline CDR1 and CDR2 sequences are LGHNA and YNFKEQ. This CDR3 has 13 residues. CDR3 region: CASSPNAYTEAFF.

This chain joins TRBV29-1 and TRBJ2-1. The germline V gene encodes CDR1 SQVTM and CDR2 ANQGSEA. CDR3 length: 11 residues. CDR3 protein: CSVVGGIEQFF.

The CDR3 region is CSVEDLGSRDSGANVLTF. The chain couples TRBV29-1 to TRBJ2-6. The germline V gene has CDR1 SQVTM and CDR2 ANQGSEA. CDR3 size: 18 residues.

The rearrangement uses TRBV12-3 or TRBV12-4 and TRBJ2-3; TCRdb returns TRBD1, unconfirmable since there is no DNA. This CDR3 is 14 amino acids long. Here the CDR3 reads CASSLTGWTDTQYF.

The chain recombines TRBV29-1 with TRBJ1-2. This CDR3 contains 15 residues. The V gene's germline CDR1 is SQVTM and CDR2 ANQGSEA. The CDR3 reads CSVEDTWTLNYGYTF.

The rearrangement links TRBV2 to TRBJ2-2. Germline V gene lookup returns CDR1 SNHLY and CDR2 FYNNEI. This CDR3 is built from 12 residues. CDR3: CASVGQVGELFF.

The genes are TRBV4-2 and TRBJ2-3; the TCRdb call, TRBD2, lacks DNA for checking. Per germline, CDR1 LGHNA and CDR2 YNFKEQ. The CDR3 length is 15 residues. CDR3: CASSQEVEGADTQYF.

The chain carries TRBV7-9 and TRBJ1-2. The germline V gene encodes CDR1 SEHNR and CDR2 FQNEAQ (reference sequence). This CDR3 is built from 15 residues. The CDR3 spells CASSLKNKGHYGYTF. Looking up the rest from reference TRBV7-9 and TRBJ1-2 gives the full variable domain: DTGVSQNPRHKITKRGQNVTFRCDPISEHNRLYWYRQTLGQGPEFLTYFQNEAQLEKSRLLSDRFSAERPKGSFSTLEIQRTEQGDSAMYLCASSLKNKGHYGYTFGSGTRLTVV.

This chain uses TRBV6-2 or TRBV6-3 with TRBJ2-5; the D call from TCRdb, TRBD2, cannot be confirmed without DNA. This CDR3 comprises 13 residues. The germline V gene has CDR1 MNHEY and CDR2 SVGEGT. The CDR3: CASRSGLEETLYF.

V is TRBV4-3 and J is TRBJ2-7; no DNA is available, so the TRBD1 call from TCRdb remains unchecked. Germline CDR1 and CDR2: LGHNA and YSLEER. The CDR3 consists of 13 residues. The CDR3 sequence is CASSPGQEDEQYF.

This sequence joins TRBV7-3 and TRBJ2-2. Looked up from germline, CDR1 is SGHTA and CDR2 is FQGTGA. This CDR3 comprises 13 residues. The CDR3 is CASSPQPTGELFF.

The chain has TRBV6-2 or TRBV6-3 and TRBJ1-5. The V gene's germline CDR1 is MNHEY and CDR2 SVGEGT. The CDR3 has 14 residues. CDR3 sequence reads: CATERDPENQPQHF.

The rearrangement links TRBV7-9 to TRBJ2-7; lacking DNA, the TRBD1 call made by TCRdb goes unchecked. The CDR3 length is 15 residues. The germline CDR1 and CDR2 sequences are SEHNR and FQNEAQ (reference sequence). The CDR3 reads CASSFPGQGSYEQYF.

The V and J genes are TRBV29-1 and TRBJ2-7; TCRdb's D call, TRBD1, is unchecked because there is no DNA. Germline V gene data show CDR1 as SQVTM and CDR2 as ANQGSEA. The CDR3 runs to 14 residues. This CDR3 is CSVVGLGHGYEQYF.

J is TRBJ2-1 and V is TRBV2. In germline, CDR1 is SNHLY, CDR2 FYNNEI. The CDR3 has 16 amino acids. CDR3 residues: CASSDKFTSSYNEQFF.

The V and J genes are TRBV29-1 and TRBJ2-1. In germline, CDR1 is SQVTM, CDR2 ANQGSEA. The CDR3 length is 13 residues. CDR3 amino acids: CSVEGGNYNEQFF.

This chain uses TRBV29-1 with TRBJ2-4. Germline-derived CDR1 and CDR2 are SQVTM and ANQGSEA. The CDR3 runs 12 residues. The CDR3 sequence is CSVGTPKDIQYF.

Here the CDR3 reads CASSLWGGGDEQFF. The chain couples TRBV7-6 to TRBJ2-1; TCRdb reports TRBD1, a call that lacks DNA to check it against. From germline, CDR1 is SGHVS and CDR2 FNYEAQ. This CDR3 contains 14 residues. Combining the CDR3 with reference TRBV7-6 and TRBJ2-1 gives the whole variable domain GAGVSQSPRYKVTKRGQDVALRCDPISGHVSLYWYRQALGQGPEFLTYFNYEAQQDKSGLPNDRFSAERPEGSISTLTIQRTEQRDSAMYRCASSLWGGGDEQFFGPGTRLTVL.

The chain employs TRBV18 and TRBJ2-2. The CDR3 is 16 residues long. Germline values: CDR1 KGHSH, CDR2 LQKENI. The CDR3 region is CASSPSNRSNTGELFF.

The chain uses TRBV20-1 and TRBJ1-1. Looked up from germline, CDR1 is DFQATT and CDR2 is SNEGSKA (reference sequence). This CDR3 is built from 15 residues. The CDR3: CSARDPGRGDTEAFF.

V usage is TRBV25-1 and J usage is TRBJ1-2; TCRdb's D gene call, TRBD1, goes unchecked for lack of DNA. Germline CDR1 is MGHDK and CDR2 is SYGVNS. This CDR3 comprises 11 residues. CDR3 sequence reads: CASSPGYGYTF.

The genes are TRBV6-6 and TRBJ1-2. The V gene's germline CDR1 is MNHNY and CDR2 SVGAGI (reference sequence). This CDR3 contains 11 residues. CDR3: CASKLGDGYTF.

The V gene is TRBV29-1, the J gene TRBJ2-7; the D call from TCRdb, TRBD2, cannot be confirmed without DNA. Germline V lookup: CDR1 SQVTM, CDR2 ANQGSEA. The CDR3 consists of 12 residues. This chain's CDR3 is CSVADWREEQYF.

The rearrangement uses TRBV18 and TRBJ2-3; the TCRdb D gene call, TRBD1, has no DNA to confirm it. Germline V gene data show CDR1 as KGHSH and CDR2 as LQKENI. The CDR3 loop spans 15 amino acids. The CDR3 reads CASSEGTVSTDTQYF.